One and the same sample provided the 21 T cell receptor beta chains below, sequenced in a study of cytomegalovirus exposure and HLA in healthy donors. The study ran its PCR with 60 Vbeta and 13 Jbeta primers. Profiling relied on immunoSEQ multiplex PCR, and the TCRdb table lists in-frame clones only, not all of them. This sample has over 95,000 clones, with 77% found just once. The sample taken for sequencing was PBMCs. These receptor sequences come from a female donor in good health and CMV-seronegative.

The CDR3 DNA sequence: TGCGCCAGCAGCTCTAGCGGGGGGGCCGGCGGGGAGCTGTTTTTT. Residues: CASSSSGGAGGELFF. The genes are TRBV5-1 and TRBJ2-2, with 12 nucleotides matching TRBD2. This CDR3 contains 15 residues. V was clipped by 3 bases and J by 7 bases; unmatched bases: 4. The germline CDR1 and CDR2 sequences are SGHRS and YFSETQ.

This chain links TRBV2 with TRBJ1-3; D gene ambiguous. The CDR3 loop spans 13 amino acids. Trimming shortened V by 1 base and J by 3 bases, and 4 bases separated the two germline ends. From germline, CDR1 is SNHLY and CDR2 FYNNEI. The CDR3 spells CASSEDFGNTIYF. The CDR3 DNA reads TGTGCCAGCAGTGAAGACTTTGGAAACACCATATATTTT.

V gene TRBV7-3 combines with J gene TRBJ1-1, with D maybe TRBD1 (5 bases). V lost 2 bases and J 0 bases, leaving 10 bases between the germline ends. The CDR3 has 15 amino acids. Germline CDR1 is SGHTA and CDR2 is FQGTGA. The CDR3: CASSLGAGLNTEAFF. CDR3 nucleotides: TGTGCCAGCAGCTTAGGAGCAGGGTTGAACACTGAAGCTTTCTTT.

The chain combines TRBV18 with TRBJ1-1; possibly TRBD1 for D (5 bases). The V end was cut by 2 bases, the J end by 0 bases, with 10 bases between. The CDR3 has 15 residues. Germline V gene data show CDR1 as KGHSH and CDR2 as LQKENI. The CDR3 loop reads CASSPTPGMNTEAFF. CDR3 bases: TGTGCCAGCTCACCAACCCCAGGGATGAACACTGAAGCTTTCTTT.

This sequence joins TRBV5-1 and TRBJ2-7; 7 nucleotides match TRBD2. Germline V gene lookup returns CDR1 SGHRS and CDR2 YFSETQ. The CDR3 has 15 residues. V lost 5 bases to trimming and J lost 1 base; unmatched junction nucleotides: 9. The chain's CDR3 is CASREGSGASYEQYF. CDR3 DNA sequence: TGCGCCAGCAGGGAGGGAAGCGGGGCTTCCTACGAGCAGTACTTC. Full variable domain (outside the CDR3, taken from reference TRBV5-1 and TRBJ2-7): KAGVTQTPRYLIKTRGQQVTLSCSPISGHRSVSWYQQTPGQGLQFLFEYFSETQRNKGNFPGRFSGRQFSNSRSEMNVSTLELGDSALYLCASREGSGASYEQYFGPGTRLTVT.

This clone was seen a single time. The CDR3 nucleotides are TGTGCCAGCAGTGACTGGACAGGGGAGTACGAGCAGTACTTC. It translates to CASSDWTGEYEQYF. J is TRBJ2-7 and V is TRBV2; 9 bases fit TRBD1. V trimming: 3 bases; J trimming: 4 bases; junction bases outside the gene matches: 4. Germline CDR1 SNHLY, CDR2 FYNNEI. The CDR3 consists of 14 residues. The complete variable domain, with remaining parts taken from reference TRBV2 and TRBJ2-7, reads EPEVTQTPSHQVTQMGQEVILRCVPISNHLYFYWYRQILGQKVEFLVSFYNNEISEKSEIFDDQFSVERPDGSNFTLKIRSTKLEDSAMYFCASSDWTGEYEQYFGPGTRLTVT.

The chain employs TRBV5-4 and TRBJ1-1; 7 bases are shared with TRBD1. Trimming took 1 base from V and 3 from J; bases not matched to a gene: 21. CDR3 length: 20 residues. CDR1 is SGHNT, CDR2 YYREEE, per germline (reference sequence). The CDR3 coding sequence is TGTGCCAGCAGCTTGAATGGGGTGAGGGGGCGGTGGTGGGAGGACACTGAAGCTTTCTTT. This sequence encodes CASSLNGVRGRWWEDTEAFF.

The chain is built from TRBV6-1 and TRBJ2-5; possible D gene TRBD1, 5 bases. The J call is doubtful: the DNA matches TRBJ2-7 better. This CDR3 region has 15 residues. Germline V gene data show CDR1 as MNHNS and CDR2 as SASEGT. CDR3 bases: TGTGCCAGCAGTGGCAGGGTCCCCCTTTACTACGAGCAGTACTTC. Residues: CASSGRVPLYYEQYF.

The gene calls are TRBV6-5 and TRBJ1-4; D might be TRBD1 (5 bases). V was shortened by 10 bases and J by 8 bases, with 17 bases between the two germline ends. Germline V CDR1 and CDR2: MNHEY, SVGAGI. CDR3 length: 13 residues. The CDR3 coding sequence is TGTGCCACCAGCGGGGGGAGTGGCGAAAAACTGTTTTTT. Translation: CATSGGSGEKLFF.

This chain uses TRBV2 with TRBJ2-1; D may be TRBD2 (6 bases). CDR1 and CDR2 from the germline V gene are SNHLY and FYNNEI. The ends were cut back, 2 bases at V and 7 bases at J, with 12 bases in the middle. The CDR3 totals 14 residues. The CDR3 sequence is CASSEFPRGNEQFF. CDR3 DNA sequence: TGTGCCAGCAGTGAATTCCCCCGGGGGAATGAGCAGTTCTTC.

The chain links TRBV7-9 to TRBJ2-3; 11 positions match TRBD2. CDR3 length: 12 amino acids. CDR1 is SEHNR, CDR2 FQNEAQ, per germline (reference sequence). With 5 bases clipped from V and 12 bases from J, the junction kept 4 bases outside the gene matches. Here the CDR3 DNA reads TGTGCCAGCAGCCGGGGACTAGCGGTACAGTATTTT. Encoded protein: CASSRGLAVQYF.

Remarks on this clone: At one end the junction does not follow the germline gene, possibly because of a read error. This chain connects TRBV7-7 to TRBJ1-3, with TRBD1 identical over 7 bases. CDR3 length: 15 amino acids. Germline V lookup: CDR1 SSHAT, CDR2 FNYEAQ (reference sequence). The CDR3 nucleotides read TGTGCTAGCAGCCCAGGGGGTGGCTCTGGAAACACCATATATTTT. The encoded protein is CASSPGGGSGNTIYF. The full variable domain, completed using reference TRBV7-7 and TRBJ1-3, is GAGVSQSPRYKVTKRGQDVTLRCDPISSHATLYWYQQALGQGPEFLTYFNYEAQPDKSGLPSDRFSAERPEGSISTLTIQRTEQRDSAMYRCASSPGGGSGNTIYFGEGSWLTVV.

CDR3 nucleotides: TGTGCCAGCAGTTCATACAGGGAACCACGTCAGCCCCAGCATTTT. Protein product: CASSSYREPRQPQHF. This chain uses TRBV27 with TRBJ1-5; possibly TRBD1 for D (6 bases). This CDR3 region has 15 residues. Germline CDR1 MNHEY, CDR2 SMNVEV (reference sequence). Trimming removed 4 bases from V and 6 bases from J, with 16 bases in between.

The V call is TRBV7-3, the J call TRBJ2-2; D uncertain. V lost 2 bases and J lost 4, with 14 bases in between. CDR1 is SGHTA, CDR2 FQGTGA, per germline. This CDR3 is 16 amino acids long. The CDR3 nucleotides are TGTGCCAGCAGCTTAGGTCGACTTAGTGGCACCGGGGAGCTGTTTTTT. It yields the protein CASSLGRLSGTGELFF.

The chain employs TRBV9 and TRBJ1-4, with 10 bases aligning to TRBD1. Germline V gives CDR1 SGDLS, CDR2 YYNGEE. The CDR3 has 15 amino acids. The V segment lost 3 bases and the J segment 6 bases; nucleotides outside the gene matches: 5. This CDR3 reads CASSGGDRGYEKLFF. Here the CDR3 DNA reads TGTGCCAGCAGCGGAGGGGACAGGGGTTATGAAAAACTGTTTTTT.

The chain recombines TRBV5-6 with TRBJ2-5, with D possibly matching TRBD1 (5 bases). Trimming shortened V by 0 bases and J by 4 bases, and 10 bases separated the two germline ends. Germline V CDR1 and CDR2: SGHDT, YYEEEE. The CDR3 runs 14 residues. CDR3 bases: TGTGCCAGCAGCTTGGGGCCAGGGCGAGAGACCCAGTACTTC. Translating gives CASSLGPGRETQYF.

The chain carries TRBV28 and TRBJ2-1; D is uncertain. The CDR3 is 14 residues long. V was shortened by 5 bases and J by 0 bases, with 8 bases between the two germline ends. Germline-derived CDR1 and CDR2 are MDHEN and SYDVKM. The CDR3: CASSIFSSYNEQFF. The CDR3 DNA follows: TGTGCCAGCAGTATTTTTAGCTCCTACAATGAGCAGTTCTTC.

This chain joins TRBV4-1 and TRBJ2-1; D possibly corresponds to TRBD2 (6 bases). V lost 4 bases and J lost 9, with 25 bases in between. The V gene's germline CDR1 is MGHRA and CDR2 YSYEKL. The length of the CDR3 is 17 residues. The CDR3 protein is CASSPGLRKVGTIEQFF. CDR3 DNA: TGCGCCAGCAGCCCGGGACTCCGAAAAGTAGGAACCATTGAGCAGTTCTTC.

The V gene is TRBV9, the J gene TRBJ2-3, with D possibly TRBD2 on 5 matching bases. Trimming removed 4 bases at V and 4 bases at J, with 16 bases between. Germline values: CDR1 SGDLS, CDR2 YYNGEE. CDR3 length: 15 residues. The CDR3 region is CASSPRTGYPDTQYF. The CDR3 DNA follows: TGTGCCAGCAGCCCACGGACGGGGTATCCAGATACGCAGTATTTT.

Written as DNA, the CDR3 is TGCGCCAGCAGCGTCCGACAGGGAGGCATCACTGAAGCTTTCTTT. Protein sequence: CASSVRQGGITEAFF. The chain employs TRBV5-1 and TRBJ1-1; 7 bases are shared with TRBD1. Per germline, CDR1 SGHRS and CDR2 YFSETQ. The V and J ends lost 4 bases and 4 bases, in that order; junction bases with no gene match: 10. This CDR3 has 15 amino acids. The variable domain in full, with the rest retrieved from reference TRBV5-1 and TRBJ1-1, is KAGVTQTPRYLIKTRGQQVTLSCSPISGHRSVSWYQQTPGQGLQFLFEYFSETQRNKGNFPGRFSGRQFSNSRSEMNVSTLELGDSALYLCASSVRQGGITEAFFGQGTRLTVV.

The genes are TRBV29-1 and TRBJ2-7; D possibly corresponds to TRBD1 (6 bases). CDR3 length: 13 residues. Germline V gene lookup returns CDR1 SQVTM and CDR2 ANQGSEA. Between the trimmed V and J ends, which lost 3 bases and 2 bases, there was a span of 11 bases. In DNA form, the CDR3 reads TGCAGCGTTGAGTCAGGGGATACCTACGAGCAGTACTTC. Amino acids: CSVESGDTYEQYF.